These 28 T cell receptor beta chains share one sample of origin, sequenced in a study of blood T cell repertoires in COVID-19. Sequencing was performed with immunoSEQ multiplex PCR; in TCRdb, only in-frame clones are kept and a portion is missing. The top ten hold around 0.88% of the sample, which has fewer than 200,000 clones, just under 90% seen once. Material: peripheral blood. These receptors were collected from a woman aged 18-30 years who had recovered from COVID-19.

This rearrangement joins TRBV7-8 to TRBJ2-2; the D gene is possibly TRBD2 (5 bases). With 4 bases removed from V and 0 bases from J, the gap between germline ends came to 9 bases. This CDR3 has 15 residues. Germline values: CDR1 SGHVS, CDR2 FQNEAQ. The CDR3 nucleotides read TGTGCCAGCAGCTCGGTCGGGGCGAACACCGGGGAGCTGTTTTTT. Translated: CASSSVGANTGELFF.

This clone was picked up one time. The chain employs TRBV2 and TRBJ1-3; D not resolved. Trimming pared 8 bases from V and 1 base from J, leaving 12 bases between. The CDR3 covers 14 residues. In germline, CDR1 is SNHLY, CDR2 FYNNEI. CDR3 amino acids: CASDEGGSGNTIYF. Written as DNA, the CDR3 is TGTGCCAGCGATGAGGGAGGGTCTGGAAACACCATATATTTT.

The CDR3 DNA follows: TGTGCCAGCAGCAATCTTGGGGGGGCGAACACCGGGGAGCTGTTTTTT. Its translation: CASSNLGGANTGELFF. The chain employs TRBV9 and TRBJ2-2; 7 nucleotides match TRBD2. Trimming removed 4 bases from V and 0 bases from J; junction bases left unmatched: 6. The V gene's germline CDR1 is SGDLS and CDR2 YYNGEE. The CDR3 covers 16 residues.

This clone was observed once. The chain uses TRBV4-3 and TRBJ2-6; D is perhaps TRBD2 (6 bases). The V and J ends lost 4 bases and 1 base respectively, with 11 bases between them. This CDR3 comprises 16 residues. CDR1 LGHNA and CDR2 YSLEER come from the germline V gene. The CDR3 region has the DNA TGCGCCAGCAGCCGGGACGGGGGATCTGGGGCCAACGTCCTGACTTTC. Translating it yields CASSRDGGSGANVLTF.

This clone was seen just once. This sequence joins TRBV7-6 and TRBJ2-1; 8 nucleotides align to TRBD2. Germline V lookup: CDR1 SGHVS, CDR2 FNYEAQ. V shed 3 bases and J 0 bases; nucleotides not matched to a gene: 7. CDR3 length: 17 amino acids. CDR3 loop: CASSFPGREGSYNEQFF. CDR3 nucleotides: TGTGCCAGCAGCTTTCCCGGGAGGGAGGGCTCCTACAATGAGCAGTTCTTC.

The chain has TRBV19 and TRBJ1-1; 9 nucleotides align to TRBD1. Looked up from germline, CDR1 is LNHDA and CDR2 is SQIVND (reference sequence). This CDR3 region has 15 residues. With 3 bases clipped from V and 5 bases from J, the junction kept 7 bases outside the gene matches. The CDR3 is CASSIGGTGWTEAFF. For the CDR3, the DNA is TGTGCCAGTAGTATCGGAGGGACAGGGTGGACTGAAGCTTTCTTT.

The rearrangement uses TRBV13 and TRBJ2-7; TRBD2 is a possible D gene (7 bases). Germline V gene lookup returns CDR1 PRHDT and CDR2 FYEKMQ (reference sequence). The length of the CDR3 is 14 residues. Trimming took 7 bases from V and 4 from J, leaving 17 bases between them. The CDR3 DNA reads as TGTGCCAGCACCCCGGCAGGGAGGGGGTACGAGCAGTACTTC. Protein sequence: CASTPAGRGYEQYF.

The CDR3 sequence: CASSPPGQRYTEAFF. DNA for the CDR3: TGTGCCAGCAGTCCTCCGGGACAGCGGTACACTGAAGCTTTCTTT. This sequence joins TRBV27 and TRBJ1-1; 7 bases map to TRBD1. CDR1 and CDR2 (germline): MNHEY, SMNVEV (reference sequence). The CDR3 length is 15 residues. V shed 5 bases and J 3 bases; nucleotides not matched to a gene: 9.

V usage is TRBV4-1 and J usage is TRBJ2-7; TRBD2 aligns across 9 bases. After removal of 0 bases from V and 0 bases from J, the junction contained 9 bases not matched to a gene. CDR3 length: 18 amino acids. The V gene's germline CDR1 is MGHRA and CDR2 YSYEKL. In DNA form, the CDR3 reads TGCGCCAGCAGCCAAGAACTAGCGGGTCTAACCCTCTCCTACGAGCAGTACGTC. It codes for CASSQELAGLTLSYEQYV.

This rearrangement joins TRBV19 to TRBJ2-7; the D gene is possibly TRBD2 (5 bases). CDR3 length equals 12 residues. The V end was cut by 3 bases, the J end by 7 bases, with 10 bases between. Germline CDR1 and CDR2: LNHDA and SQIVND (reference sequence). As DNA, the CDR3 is TGTGCCAGTAGTATCTCGGGGAATGAGCAGTACTTC. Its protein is CASSISGNEQYF.

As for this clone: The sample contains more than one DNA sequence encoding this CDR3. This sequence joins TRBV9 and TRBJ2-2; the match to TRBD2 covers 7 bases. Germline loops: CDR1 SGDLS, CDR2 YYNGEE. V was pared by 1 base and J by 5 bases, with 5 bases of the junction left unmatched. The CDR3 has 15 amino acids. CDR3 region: CASSVRSGGTGELFF. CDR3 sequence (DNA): TGTGCCAGCAGCGTAAGGTCGGGGGGTACCGGGGAGCTGTTTTTT.

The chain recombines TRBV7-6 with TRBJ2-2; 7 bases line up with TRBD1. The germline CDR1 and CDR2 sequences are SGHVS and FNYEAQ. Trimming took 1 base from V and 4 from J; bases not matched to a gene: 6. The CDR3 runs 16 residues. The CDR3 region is CASSLGTQGRTGELFF. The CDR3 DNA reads TGTGCCAGCAGCTTAGGGACACAGGGGCGCACCGGGGAGCTGTTTTTT. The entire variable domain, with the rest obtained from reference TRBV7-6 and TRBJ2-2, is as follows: GAGVSQSPRYKVTKRGQDVALRCDPISGHVSLYWYRQALGQGPEFLTYFNYEAQQDKSGLPNDRFSAERPEGSISTLTIQRTEQRDSAMYRCASSLGTQGRTGELFFGEGSRLTVL.

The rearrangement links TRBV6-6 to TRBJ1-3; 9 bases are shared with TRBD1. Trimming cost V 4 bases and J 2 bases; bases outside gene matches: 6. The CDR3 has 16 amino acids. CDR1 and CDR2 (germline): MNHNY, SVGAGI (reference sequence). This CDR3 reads CASSFGTGLAGNTIYF. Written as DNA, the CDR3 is TGTGCCAGCAGTTTCGGGACAGGGCTCGCTGGAAACACCATATATTTT.

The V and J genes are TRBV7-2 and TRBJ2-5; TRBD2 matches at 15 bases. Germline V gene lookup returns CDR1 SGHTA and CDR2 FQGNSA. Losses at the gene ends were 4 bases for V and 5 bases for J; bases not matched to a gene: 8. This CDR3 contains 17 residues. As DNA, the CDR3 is TGTGCCAGCAGCTACCGGACTAGCGGGGGGGTCGGCGAGACCCAGTACTTC. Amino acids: CASSYRTSGGVGETQYF.

CDR3 protein: CASSSVTGVNEQFF. CDR3 sequence (DNA): TGTGCCAGCAGCAGCGTCACAGGAGTCAATGAGCAGTTCTTC. V gene TRBV7-9 combines with J gene TRBJ2-1; weak D call: TRBD1 (5 bases). The CDR3 is 14 amino acids. V was shortened by 5 bases and J by 6 bases, with 14 bases between the two germline ends. The germline V gene encodes CDR1 SEHNR and CDR2 FQNEAQ (reference sequence).

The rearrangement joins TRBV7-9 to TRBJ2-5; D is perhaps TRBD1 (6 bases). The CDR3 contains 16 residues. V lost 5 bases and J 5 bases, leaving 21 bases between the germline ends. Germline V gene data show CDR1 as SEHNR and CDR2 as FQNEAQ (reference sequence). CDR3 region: CASSPLGARRTETQYF. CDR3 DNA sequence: TGTGCCAGCAGCCCCCTGGGGGCCCGGCGGACGGAGACCCAGTACTTC.

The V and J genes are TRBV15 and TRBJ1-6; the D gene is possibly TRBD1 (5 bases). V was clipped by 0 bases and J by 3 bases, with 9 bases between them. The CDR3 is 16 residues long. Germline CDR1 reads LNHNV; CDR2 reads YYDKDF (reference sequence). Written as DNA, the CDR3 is TGTGCCACCAGCAGAGATAGCAGGGACTATAATTCACCCCTCCACTTT. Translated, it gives CATSRDSRDYNSPLHF.

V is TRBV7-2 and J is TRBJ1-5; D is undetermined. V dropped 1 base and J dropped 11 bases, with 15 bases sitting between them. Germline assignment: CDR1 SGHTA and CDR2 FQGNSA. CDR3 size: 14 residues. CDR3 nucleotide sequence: TGTGCCAGCAGCTTAGGGGTTAGCAATCAAGCCCAGCATTTT. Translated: CASSLGVSNQAQHF.

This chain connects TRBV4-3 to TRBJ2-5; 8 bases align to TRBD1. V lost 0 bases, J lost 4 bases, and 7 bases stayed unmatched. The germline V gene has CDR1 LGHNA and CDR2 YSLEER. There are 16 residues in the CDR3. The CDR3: CASSQDLPGQGETQYF. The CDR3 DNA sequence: TGCGCCAGCAGCCAAGACCTCCCCGGACAGGGAGAGACCCAGTACTTC.

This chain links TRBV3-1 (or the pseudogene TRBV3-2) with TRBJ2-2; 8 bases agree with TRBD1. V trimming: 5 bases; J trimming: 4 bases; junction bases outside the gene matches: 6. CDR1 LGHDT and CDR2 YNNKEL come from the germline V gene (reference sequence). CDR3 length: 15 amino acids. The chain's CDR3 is CASSYGQGGTGELFF. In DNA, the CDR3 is TGTGCCAGCAGCTATGGACAGGGAGGCACCGGGGAGCTGTTTTTT.

This CDR3 reads CASTWTGEETQYF. CDR3 bases: TGTGCCAGCACCTGGACAGGGGAAGAGACCCAGTACTTC. This chain links TRBV12-3 or TRBV12-4 with TRBJ2-5; 9 bases are shared with TRBD1. The CDR3 loop spans 13 amino acids. V shed 7 bases, J shed 3 bases, and the junction held 3 bases outside the gene matches.

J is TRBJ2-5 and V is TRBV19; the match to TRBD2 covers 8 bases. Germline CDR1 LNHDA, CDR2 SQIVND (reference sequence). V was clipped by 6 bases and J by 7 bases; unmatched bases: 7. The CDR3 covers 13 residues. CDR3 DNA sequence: TGTGCCAGTAGCCGGGGGGGCTTTAGGACCCAGTACTTC. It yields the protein CASSRGGFRTQYF.

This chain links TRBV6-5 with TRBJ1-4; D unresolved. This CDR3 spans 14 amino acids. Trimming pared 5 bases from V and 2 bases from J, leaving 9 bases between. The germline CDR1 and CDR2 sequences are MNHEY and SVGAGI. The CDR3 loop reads CASSNIGTNEKLFF. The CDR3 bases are TGTGCCAGCAGTAATATCGGGACTAATGAAAAACTGTTTTTT.

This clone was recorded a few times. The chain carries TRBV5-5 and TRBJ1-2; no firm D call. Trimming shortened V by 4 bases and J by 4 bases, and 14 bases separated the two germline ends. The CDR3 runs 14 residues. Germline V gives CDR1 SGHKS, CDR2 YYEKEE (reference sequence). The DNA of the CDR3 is TGTGCCAGCAGCATAAGACTGTCCAGCTATGGCTACACCTTC. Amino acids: CASSIRLSSYGYTF.

The CDR3, as DNA: TGCGCCAGCAGCCAAGTTATCAGCGGGGGCACAGATACGCAGTATTTT. It specifies CASSQVISGGTDTQYF. This chain uses TRBV4-1 with TRBJ2-3; the match to TRBD2 covers 7 bases. Germline CDR1 reads MGHRA; CDR2 reads YSYEKL. The trim removed 1 base at V and 1 base at J, leaving 5 bases unmatched. This CDR3 has 16 residues.

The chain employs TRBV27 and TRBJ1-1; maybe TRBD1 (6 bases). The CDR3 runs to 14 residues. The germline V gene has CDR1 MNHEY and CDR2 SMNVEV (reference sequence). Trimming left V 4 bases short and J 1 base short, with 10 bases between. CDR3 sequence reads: CASSSGTQNTEAFF. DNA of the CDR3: TGTGCCAGCAGTTCCGGGACACAGAACACTGAAGCTTTCTTT.

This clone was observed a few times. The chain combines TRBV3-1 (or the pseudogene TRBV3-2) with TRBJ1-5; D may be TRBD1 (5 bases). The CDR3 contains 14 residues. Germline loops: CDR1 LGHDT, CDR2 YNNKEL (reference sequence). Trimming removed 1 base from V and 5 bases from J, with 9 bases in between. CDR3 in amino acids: CASSQGTRHQPQHF. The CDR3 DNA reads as TGTGCCAGCAGCCAAGGGACACGGCATCAGCCCCAGCATTTT.

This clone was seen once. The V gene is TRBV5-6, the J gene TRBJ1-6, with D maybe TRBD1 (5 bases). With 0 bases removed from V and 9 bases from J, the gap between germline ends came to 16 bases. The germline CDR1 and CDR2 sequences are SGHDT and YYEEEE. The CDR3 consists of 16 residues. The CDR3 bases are TGTGCCAGCAGCTTGGGGGGCGCAGGGTACAGTTCACCCCTCCACTTT. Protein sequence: CASSLGGAGYSSPLHF.